At least ten counts were recorded for the clone carrying this TCR beta chain. Each CDR3 protein is one row after TCRdb ran MiXCR on the 5' RACE reads. The sample has around 100,000 distinct CDR3 sequences; approximately 15% are singletons. The source of the sample is a study of T cells of healthy individuals. V lost 1 base and J 4 bases, leaving 7 bases between the germline ends. Per germline, CDR1 SGHVS and CDR2 FNYEAQ. This CDR3 spans 14 amino acids. The source is a human donor in good health. The chain joins TRBV7-6 to TRBJ1-4; D ambiguous. The DNA for the CDR3 is TGTGCCAGCAGCTTAGTAATTGGTAATGAAAAACTGTTTTTT. The encoded protein is CASSLVIGNEKLFF.